Shown below are 6 T cell receptor beta chains from a single sample sequenced in a study of T cell repertoires in cytomegalovirus infection. TCRdb independently ran MiXCR on the reads; one entry per CDR3 protein. Of 560,000 or so distinct CDR3 sequences detected, approximately 15% appear once; the ten largest clones hold more than 20%. Sequenced: CD8+ T cells from PBMCs. Receptors were obtained from a human donor in good health (CMV status not recorded). Some clones in this sample may be carry-over from other donors' samples.

This clonotype was picked up many times. CDR3 amino acids: CASSQAGHYGYTF. DNA for the CDR3: TGTGCCAGCAGTCAGGCAGGGCACTATGGCTACACCTTC. J is TRBJ1-2 and V is TRBV12-3 or TRBV12-4, with a tentative D call TRBD1 (5 bases). The CDR3 totals 13 residues. The V and J ends lost 5 bases and 3 bases respectively, with 10 bases between them.

The table lists this clonotype with many counts. The chain recombines TRBV7-2 with TRBJ1-4; the match to TRBD1 covers 7 bases. Germline-derived CDR1 and CDR2 are SGHTA and FQGNSA. The junction had 18 bases not matched to a gene; V was cut back by 8 bases and J by 0 bases. This CDR3 spans 19 amino acids. The CDR3, as DNA: TGTGCCAGCGCCCGCTTAGATGGAGGGGGCCTAGCAACTAATGAAAAACTGTTTTTT. As protein: CASARLDGGGLATNEKLFF.

Many counts were recorded for this clonotype. J is TRBJ2-2 and V is TRBV11-2, with 10 nucleotides matching TRBD2. The V and J ends lost 6 bases and 1 base, in that order; junction bases with no gene match: 2. The CDR3 runs 15 residues. Germline loops: CDR1 SGHAT, CDR2 FQNNGV. CDR3 amino acids: CASRRTSGNTGELFF. For the CDR3, the DNA is TGTGCCAGCAGACGGACTAGCGGGAACACCGGGGAGCTGTTTTTT.

In this sample, this clonotype turned up many times. The chain recombines TRBV28 with TRBJ1-2; TRBD1 agrees at 10 bases. CDR3 length: 16 residues. CDR1 is MDHEN and CDR2 is SYDVKM in the germline V gene. Losses at the gene ends were 7 bases for V and 2 bases for J; bases not matched to a gene: 10. The CDR3 protein is CASNLGQGIRNYGYTF. CDR3 coding DNA: TGTGCCAGCAACCTGGGACAGGGGATACGAAACTATGGCTACACCTTC.

The chain has TRBV2 and TRBJ2-7; a possible D gene is TRBD1 (6 bases). V was cut by 6 bases and J by 1 base, with 10 bases left in between. The CDR3 extends over 13 amino acids. In germline, CDR1 is SNHLY, CDR2 FYNNEI. CDR3 protein: CASRGTQSYEQYF. CDR3 DNA sequence: TGTGCCAGCAGGGGGACACAATCCTACGAGCAGTACTTC.

Ten or more counts support this clonotype. This rearrangement joins TRBV4-1 to TRBJ2-7; weak D call: TRBD2 (5 bases). The CDR3 is 16 residues long. V lost 0 bases, J lost 5 bases, and 17 bases lay in between. Germline V lookup: CDR1 MGHRA, CDR2 YSYEKL. The CDR3 nucleotides are TGCGCCAGCAGCCAAGATCCCCCTCCCACTAGAAACGAGCAGTACTTC. Translating gives CASSQDPPPTRNEQYF.